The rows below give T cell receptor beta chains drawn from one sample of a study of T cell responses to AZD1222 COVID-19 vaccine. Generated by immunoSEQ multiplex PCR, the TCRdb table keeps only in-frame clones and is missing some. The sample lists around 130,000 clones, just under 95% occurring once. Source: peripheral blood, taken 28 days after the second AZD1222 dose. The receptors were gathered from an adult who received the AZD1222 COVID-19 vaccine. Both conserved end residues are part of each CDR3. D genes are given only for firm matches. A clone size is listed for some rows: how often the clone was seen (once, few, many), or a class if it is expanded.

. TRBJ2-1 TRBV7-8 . CASTSNVNEQFF TGTGCCAGCACCTCCAATGTCAATGAGCAGTTCTTC
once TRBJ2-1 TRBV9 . CASSVVPGGSQYNEQFF TGTGCCAGCAGCGTAGTTCCCGGGGGTTCTCAATACAATGAGCAGTTCTTC
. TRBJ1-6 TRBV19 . CASSMKGTPYSPLHF TGTGCCAGTAGTATGAAGGGGACACCCTATTCACCCCTCCACTTT
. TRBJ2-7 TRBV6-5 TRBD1 CASRNGQGRDEQYF TGTGCCAGCAGGAACGGACAGGGGAGGGACGAGCAGTACTTC
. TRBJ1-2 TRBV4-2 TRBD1 CASSQDPDRAYGYTF TGTGCCAGCAGCCAAGATCCCGACAGGGCGTATGGCTACACCTTC
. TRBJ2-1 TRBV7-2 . CASSLQRMGPYNEQFF TGTGCCAGCAGCTTACAACGGATGGGACCTTACAATGAGCAGTTCTTC
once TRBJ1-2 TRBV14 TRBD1 CASSQVGDRVRSNYGYTF TGTGCCAGCAGCCAAGTTGGAGACAGGGTGCGTTCTAACTATGGCTACACCTTC
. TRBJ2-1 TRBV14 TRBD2 CASSQSSRTSGRNEQFF TGTGCCAGCAGCCAAAGTTCCAGGACTAGCGGGAGAAATGAGCAGTTCTTC
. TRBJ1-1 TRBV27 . CASSYRRGGDTEAFF TGTGCCAGCAGTTACAGAAGAGGGGGGGACACTGAAGCTTTCTTT
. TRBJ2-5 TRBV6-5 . CASSYRTQETQYF TGTGCCAGCAGTTACCGCACACAAGAGACCCAGTACTTC
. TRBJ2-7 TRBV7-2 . CASSYGAREQYF TGTGCCAGCAGCTACGGGGCGCGGGAGCAGTACTTC
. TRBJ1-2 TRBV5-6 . CASSLARGTPNYGYTF TGTGCCAGCAGCTTGGCCCGTGGGACACCTAACTATGGCTACACCTTC
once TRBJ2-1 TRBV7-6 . CASSTGGPYNEQFF TGTGCCAGCAGCACCGGGGGCCCCTACAATGAGCAGTTCTTC
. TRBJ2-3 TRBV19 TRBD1 CASSDRGRTDTQYF TGTGCCAGTAGCGACAGGGGACGCACAGATACGCAGTATTTT
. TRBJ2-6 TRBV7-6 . CASSPGGAGANVLTF TGTGCCAGCAGCCCTGGGGGAGCTGGGGCCAACGTCCTGACTTTC
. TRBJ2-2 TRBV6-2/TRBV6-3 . CASSYRLRQVNTGELFF TGTGCCAGCAGTTACAGATTAAGACAGGTGAACACCGGGGAGCTGTTTTTT
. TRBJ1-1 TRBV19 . CASSIDGGSGTEAFF TGTGCCAGTAGTATAGATGGGGGGTCGGGCACTGAAGCTTTCTTT
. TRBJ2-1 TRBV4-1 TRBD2 CASSQDMTSGIGSYNEQFF TGCGCCAGCAGCCAAGATATGACTAGCGGGATTGGGTCCTACAATGAGCAGTTCTTC
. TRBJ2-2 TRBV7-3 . CASSPTRDSVSGELFF TGTGCCAGCAGCCCCACCCGGGATTCGGTGAGCGGGGAGCTGTTTTTT
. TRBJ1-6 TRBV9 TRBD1 CASSGQGGNSPLHF TGTGCCAGCAGCGGACAGGGGGGGAATTCACCCCTCCACTTT